This T cell receptor (beta chain) emerged from a study of blood T cells in healthy people across ages. Regarding the study as a whole: Nothing was known about donor CMV status, and this possibly confounded expanded clonotype changes. When set beside aged donors, long-lived donors presented more naive CD4+ cells and higher diversity.

Next came a second PCR, run for about 6 to 11 cycles, which used a sample-barcoded 5' primer along with a J-beta primer mix. TCRdb recomputed calls from the 5' RACE reads with MiXCR, one row per CDR3 protein. The sample records hundreds of thousands of distinct CDR3 sequences, less than 35% being singletons. This clonotype was recorded at least ten times. Its antigen is undetermined. The CDR3 runs 16 residues. Germline V gene lookup returns CDR1 LGHDT and CDR2 YNNKEL (reference sequence). After removal of 7 bases from V and 6 bases from J, the junction contained 17 bases not matched to a gene. No fewer than 5.5 micrograms of total RNA were isolated from every sample.

The chain joins TRBV3-1 to TRBJ1-2; TRBD1 aligns across 7 bases. Material: blood. The clonotype originates from a woman of 80 years or more in good health. As DNA, the CDR3 is TGTGCCAGCACCCAGGGGGAACGCTTGACAACCGATGGCTACACCTTC. Protein product: CASTQGERLTTDGYTF.